This TCR beta chain was retrieved from a study of CD8 T cell repertoires and HIV-1 epitope variants. This table comes from immunoSEQ multiplex PCR, and its TCRdb copy is limited to in-frame clones, with some not included. The sample comprises roughly 7,000 clones, 55% to 65% of which are singletons, and 42% rests with the top ten. With respect to this clone: Its antigen is not identified. The DNA is omitted, as the CDR3 cannot be located on it reliably, and the CDR3 follows TCRdb's listing.

The CDR3 is 11 amino acids in total, end residues counted. Germline V gene data show CDR1 as DFQATT and CDR2 as SNEGSKA (reference sequence). The specimen was cultured CD8+ T cells derived from PBMCs. The rearrangement joins TRBV20-1 to TRBJ2-5. This clonotype was sampled from a male donor with HIV. This CDR3 reads CSASFLETQYF.